This is a list of T cell receptor beta chains from one sample in a study of blood T cell repertoires in COVID-19. The method was immunoSEQ multiplex PCR; TCRdb's version includes in-frame clones alone and lacks a portion of them. Here the sample spans fewer than 150,000 clones, more than 60% being singletons. Sequencing used peripheral blood. The receptor set was obtained from a man between 50 and 59 years old with acute or convalescent COVID-19. Each CDR3 is given with its conserved first and last residue. A D gene is named only where the DNA matches it firmly. Size is omitted from some rows. Given values are once, few, many or a class for expanded clones.

TRBD1,TRBV7-8,TRBJ1-5,NA,CASSLAIGAGGQPQHF,TGTGCCAGCAGCTTAGCGATCGGGGCAGGGGGACAGCCCCAGCATTTT
TRBD1,TRBV7-3,TRBJ2-3,NA,CASSRRGTGETDTQYF,TGTGCCAGCAGCCGAAGGGGGACAGGTGAAACAGATACGCAGTATTTT
TRBD2,TRBV6-4,TRBJ2-2,NA,CASSPGLVNGELFF,TGTGCCAGCAGTCCGGGACTAGTCAACGGGGAGCTGTTTTTT
NA,TRBV9,TRBJ1-4,once,CASSVRGTPNEKLFF,TGTGCCAGCAGCGTAAGGGGGACACCTAATGAAAAACTGTTTTTT
NA,TRBV24-1,TRBJ1-1,few,CATSTTGNTEAFF,TGTGCCACCAGCACGACAGGGAACACTGAAGCTTTCTTT
TRBD1,TRBV11-2,TRBJ2-7,NA,CASSGGTGEGEQYF,TGTGCCAGCAGCGGCGGGACAGGGGAGGGCGAGCAGTACTTC
NA,TRBV10-2,TRBJ2-2,NA,CASSESEVWYTGELFF,TGCGCCAGCAGTGAGTCTGAGGTGTGGTACACCGGGGAGCTGTTTTTT
TRBD2,TRBV11-2,TRBJ2-4,once,CASSSTSGLTMGNIQYF,TGTGCCAGCAGCTCGACTAGCGGACTGACCATGGGAAACATTCAGTACTTC
TRBD1,TRBV2,TRBJ1-3,few,CASSGNRGLGGNTIYF,TGTGCCAGCAGTGGGAACAGGGGGCTTGGTGGAAACACCATATATTTT
TRBD2,TRBV6-4,TRBJ2-7,NA,CASMIGLAVSYEQYF,TGTGCCAGCATGATAGGACTAGCGGTCTCCTACGAGCAGTACTTC
TRBD2,TRBV19,TRBJ2-1,NA,CASSIGGSGSFGEQFF,TGTGCCAGTAGTATAGGAGGAAGCGGGAGCTTTGGCGAGCAGTTCTTC
TRBD1,TRBV3-1/TRBV3-2,TRBJ1-1,NA,CASSEDPVNRGLSTEAFF,TGTGCCAGCAGCGAAGACCCAGTAAACAGGGGGTTGAGCACTGAAGCTTTCTTT
NA,TRBV7-2,TRBJ2-1,once,CASSFVGGYNEQFF,TGTGCCAGCAGCTTCGTCGGCGGGTACAATGAGCAGTTCTTC
NA,TRBV2,TRBJ1-3,NA,CASDNSAGNTIYF,TGTGCCAGTGACAACTCTGCTGGAAACACCATATATTTT
NA,TRBV28,TRBJ2-7,few,CASSPRMTTLGEQYF,TGTGCCAGCAGCCCGCGTATGACAACCTTGGGCGAGCAGTACTTC
TRBD1,TRBV5-6,TRBJ2-7,NA,CASSLTGQESYEQYF,TGTGCCAGCAGCTTGACGGGACAGGAATCCTACGAGCAGTACTTC
NA,TRBV29-1,TRBJ2-2,NA,CSVEAGARTGELFF,TGCAGCGTTGAAGCAGGGGCGAGGACCGGGGAGCTGTTTTTT
TRBD2,TRBV7-9,TRBJ2-3,NA,CASSPAGLAGVTDTQYF,TGTGCCAGCAGCCCGGCCGGGCTAGCGGGGGTCACAGATACGCAGTATTTT
NA,TRBV14,TRBJ1-6,NA,CASSQAGASPLHF,TGTGCCAGCAGCCAAGCAGGGGCCTCACCCCTCCACTTT
NA,TRBV13,TRBJ2-1,NA,CASSPGRSYNEQFF,TGTGCCAGCAGCCCAGGCCGCTCCTACAATGAGCAGTTCTTC
TRBD2,TRBV7-2,TRBJ2-5,NA,CASSPGLAGDETQYF,TGTGCCAGCAGCCCGGGACTAGCGGGAGACGAGACCCAGTACTTC
TRBD1,TRBV24-1,TRBJ1-2,NA,CATSDGTAAEGYTF,TGTGCCACCAGTGACGGGACAGCCGCGGAAGGCTACACCTTC
TRBD1,TRBV4-1,TRBJ2-7,many,CASSQERTGGYEQYF,TGCGCCAGCAGCCAAGAGAGGACAGGGGGCTACGAGCAGTACTTC
NA,TRBV9,TRBJ1-6,NA,CASSVDPGAGSPLHF,TGTGCCAGCAGCGTGGATCCAGGGGCTGGTTCACCCCTCCACTTT
NA,TRBV5-5,TRBJ1-5,NA,CASSLGRTATTHF,TGTGCCAGCAGCTTGGGTAGGACAGCGACTACGCATTTT
NA,TRBV5-4,TRBJ1-2,few,CASTYDSNSGYTF,TGTGCCAGCACCTATGACAGTAATTCTGGCTACACCTTC
TRBD1,TRBV16,TRBJ1-1,once,CASSQWGTANTEAFF,TGTGCCAGCAGCCAATGGGGGACAGCGAACACTGAAGCTTTCTTT
NA,TRBV28,TRBJ2-1,NA,CASRGEGVEQFF,TGTGCCAGCAGGGGGGAGGGGGTCGAGCAGTTCTTC
NA,TRBV2,TRBJ1-2,few,CASSDVRQADGYTF,TGTGCCAGCAGTGATGTAAGACAGGCGGATGGCTACACCTTC
TRBD1,TRBV7-3,TRBJ2-2,few,CASSLRAGTGSTGELFF,TGTGCCAGCAGCTTAAGGGCCGGGACAGGGTCCACCGGGGAGCTGTTTTTT
TRBD1,TRBV6-5,TRBJ2-7,few,CASSFSGTGYYEQYF,TGTGCCAGCAGTTTTTCCGGGACAGGGTACTACGAGCAGTACTTC
NA,TRBV5-1,TRBJ1-1,few,CASSLSTGDMNTEAFF,TGCGCCAGCAGCTTGTCGACAGGCGATATGAACACTGAAGCTTTCTTT
NA,TRBV5-1,TRBJ2-7,many,CASSLQGNEQYF,TGCGCCAGCAGCCTACAGGGAAACGAGCAGTACTTC
TRBD1,TRBV19,TRBJ1-5,NA,CASSIVSPTGYQPQHF,TGTGCCAGTAGTATAGTGTCCCCGACAGGGTACCAGCCCCAGCATTTT
TRBD2,TRBV2,TRBJ2-2,once,CASRGPGGMFTGELFF,TGTGCCAGCAGGGGTCCGGGGGGGATGTTCACCGGGGAGCTGTTTTTT
NA,TRBV3-1/TRBV3-2,TRBJ1-2,NA,CASSPRGGVGYGYTF,TGTGCCAGCAGCCCCCGGGGGGGGGTGGGCTATGGCTACACCTTC
NA,TRBV13,TRBJ1-1,NA,CASSLASVEAFF,TGTGCCAGCAGCTTAGCCTCGGTTGAAGCTTTCTTT
TRBD1,TRBV19,TRBJ1-5,few,CASELGTGVFQPQHF,TGTGCCAGTGAACTTGGGACAGGGGTTTTTCAGCCCCAGCATTTT
NA,TRBV7-9,TRBJ1-5,NA,CASSRGAGYQPQHF,TGTGCCAGCAGCCGCGGCGCAGGGTATCAGCCCCAGCATTTT
TRBD1,TRBV28,TRBJ2-7,NA,CASEGSQGEYEQYF,TGTGCCAGCGAGGGAAGCCAGGGGGAGTACGAGCAGTACTTC
NA,TRBV5-8,TRBJ1-6,NA,CASSLGRVNSPLHF,TGTGCCAGCAGCTTAGGCAGGGTAAATTCACCCCTCCACTTT
NA,TRBV19,TRBJ1-5,NA,CASSKQGPYSNQPQHF,TGTGCCAGTAGTAAGCAGGGCCCATATAGCAATCAGCCCCAGCATTTT